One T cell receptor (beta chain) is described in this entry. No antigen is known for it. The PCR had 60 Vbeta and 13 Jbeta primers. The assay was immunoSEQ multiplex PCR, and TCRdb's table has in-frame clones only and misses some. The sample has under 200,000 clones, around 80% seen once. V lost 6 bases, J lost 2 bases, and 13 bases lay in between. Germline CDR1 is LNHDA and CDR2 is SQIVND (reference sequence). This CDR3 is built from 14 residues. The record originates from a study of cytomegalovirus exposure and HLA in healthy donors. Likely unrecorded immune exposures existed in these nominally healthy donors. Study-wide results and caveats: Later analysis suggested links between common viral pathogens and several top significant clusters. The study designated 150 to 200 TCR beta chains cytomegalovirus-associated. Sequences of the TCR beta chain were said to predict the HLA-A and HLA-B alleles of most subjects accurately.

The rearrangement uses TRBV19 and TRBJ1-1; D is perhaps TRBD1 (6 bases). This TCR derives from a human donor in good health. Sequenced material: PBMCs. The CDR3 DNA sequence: TGTGCCAGTAGGAAACAGGGTCTTAACACTGAAGCTTTCTTT. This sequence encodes CASRKQGLNTEAFF.